Presented here are 21 T cell receptor beta chains from one specimen sequenced in a study of CD8 T cells in Susac syndrome. An amount of RNA that ranged from 0.5 to 1 ug was reverse transcribed with random hexamers. TCRdb re-analysed the immunoSEQ multiplex PCR reads in MiXCR, keeping a single row per CDR3 protein. The sample includes 200,000 or so distinct CDR3 sequences, 95% of them seen just once. Specimen: CD8+ T cells from PBMCs. Receptor source: a human donor with Susac syndrome.

The chain has TRBV3-1 and TRBJ1-4; 10 positions agree with TRBD1. Per the germline V gene, CDR1 is LGHDT and CDR2 is YNNKEL (reference sequence). V was pared by 1 base and J by 4 bases, with 6 bases of the junction left unmatched. The CDR3 has 17 amino acids. CDR3 DNA: TGTGCCAGCAGCCAAGTAGGGACAGGGGATGGTAATGAAAAACTGTTTTTT. This encodes CASSQVGTGDGNEKLFF.

DNA for the CDR3: TGCGCCAGCAGCCCAGGGATGGATGGTTCGGTTCTTGGCTACACCTTC. As protein: CASSPGMDGSVLGYTF. The rearrangement uses TRBV4-1 and TRBJ1-2; maybe TRBD1 (5 bases). With 4 bases removed from V and 7 bases from J, the gap between germline ends came to 22 bases. Germline CDR1 reads MGHRA; CDR2 reads YSYEKL. This CDR3 region has 16 residues.

The chain combines TRBV6-1 with TRBJ1-6, with D hard to call. The germline gives CDR1 MNHNS, CDR2 SASEGT. V was shortened by 3 bases and J by 7 bases, with 16 bases between the two germline ends. The CDR3 runs to 16 residues. For the CDR3, the DNA is TGTGCCAGCAGTGACAAAGAAACAACCCGGAATTCACCCCTCCACTTT. Residues: CASSDKETTRNSPLHF.

The rearrangement links TRBV9 to TRBJ2-7; 7 positions match TRBD2. The length of the CDR3 is 16 residues. Germline assignment: CDR1 SGDLS and CDR2 YYNGEE. With 0 bases clipped from V and 7 bases from J, the junction kept 13 bases outside the gene matches. Written as DNA, the CDR3 is TGTGCCAGCAGCGTAGGTTCTGGGGGAGGGCCGTTAGAGCAGTACTTC. Its protein product is CASSVGSGGGPLEQYF. Variable domain in full (rest from reference TRBV9 and TRBJ2-7): DSGVTQTPKHLITATGQRVTLRCSPRSGDLSVYWYQQSLDQGLQFLIQYYNGEERAKGNILERFSAQQFPDLHSELNLSSLELGDSALYFCASSVGSGGGPLEQYFGPGTRLTVT.

The chain has TRBV9 and TRBJ2-7; weak D call: TRBD2 (5 bases). This CDR3 has 16 residues. The V gene's germline CDR1 is SGDLS and CDR2 YYNGEE. V gave up 3 bases and J gave up 1 base, with 17 bases separating them. The CDR3 region has the DNA TGTGCCAGCAGCGGAAGGCAGGACCGCGGGTCCTACGAGCAGTACTTC. It is translated as CASSGRQDRGSYEQYF. Variable domain in full (rest from reference TRBV9 and TRBJ2-7): DSGVTQTPKHLITATGQRVTLRCSPRSGDLSVYWYQQSLDQGLQFLIQYYNGEERAKGNILERFSAQQFPDLHSELNLSSLELGDSALYFCASSGRQDRGSYEQYFGPGTRLTVT.

This clonotype was observed once. The J gene is TRBJ2-5, the V gene TRBV6-2 or TRBV6-3; D remains unclear. Germline CDR1 MNHEY, CDR2 SVGEGT. Deletions cut 6 bases from V and 3 bases from J, with 14 bases between. CDR3 length equals 14 residues. The DNA for the CDR3 is TGTGCCAGCAGCCCGCCAAACAATGAAGAGACCCAGTACTTC. This sequence encodes CASSPPNNEETQYF.

The rearrangement joins TRBV29-1 to TRBJ2-1; D call uncertain. Trimming took 3 bases from V and 9 from J, leaving 18 bases between them. The CDR3 is 14 residues long. Germline lookup yields CDR1 SQVTM and CDR2 ANQGSEA. The CDR3 DNA is TGCAGCGTTGATCAAGTAGGGTCGTGGCCTGAGCAGTTCTTC. Translated, it gives CSVDQVGSWPEQFF.

This rearrangement joins TRBV28 to TRBJ2-5; no firm D call. The V end was cut by 8 bases, the J end by 5 bases, with 9 bases between. The germline V gene has CDR1 MDHEN and CDR2 SYDVKM. The CDR3 spans 11 residues. This CDR3 is CASCQAETQYF. DNA of the CDR3: TGTGCCAGCTGCCAGGCGGAGACCCAGTACTTC.

The rearrangement uses TRBV4-1 and TRBJ2-7; 10 positions match TRBD1. The CDR3 contains 15 residues. The germline CDR1 and CDR2 sequences are MGHRA and YSYEKL. The V segment lost 3 bases and the J segment 2 bases; nucleotides outside the gene matches: 4. CDR3 in amino acids: CASSHQTGGAYEQYF. The CDR3 DNA sequence: TGCGCCAGCAGCCATCAGACAGGGGGCGCCTACGAGCAGTACTTC.

J is TRBJ2-3 and V is TRBV11-2, with D uncertain. Germline values: CDR1 SGHAT, CDR2 FQNNGV. The V and J ends lost 5 bases and 2 bases respectively, with 5 bases between them. The CDR3 totals 12 residues. CDR3 sequence: CASSPPTDTQYF. CDR3 DNA: TGTGCCAGCAGCCCCCCCACAGATACGCAGTATTTT.

The chain employs TRBV5-6 and TRBJ2-7; 10 positions agree with TRBD2. V gave up 2 bases and J gave up 1 base; unmatched junction bases: 6. The V gene's germline CDR1 is SGHDT and CDR2 YYEEEE. The CDR3 consists of 16 residues. The chain's CDR3 is CASSFPSGGKSYEQYF. As DNA, the CDR3 is TGTGCCAGCAGCTTTCCTAGCGGGGGAAAATCCTACGAGCAGTACTTC. The whole variable domain, filled in from reference TRBV5-6 and TRBJ2-7, reads DAGVTQSPTHLIKTRGQQVTLRCSPKSGHDTVSWYQQALGQGPQFIFQYYEEEERQRGNFPDRFSGHQFPNYSSELNVNALLLGDSALYLCASSFPSGGKSYEQYFGPGTRLTVT.

The chain joins TRBV13 to TRBJ2-1; possible D gene TRBD1, 5 bases. The germline CDR1 and CDR2 sequences are PRHDT and FYEKMQ (reference sequence). Trimming shortened V by 3 bases and J by 12 bases, and 15 bases separated the two germline ends. The length of the CDR3 is 13 residues. The CDR3 sequence: CASSFEGASGQFF. The CDR3, as DNA: TGTGCCAGCAGCTTCGAAGGGGCATCGGGGCAGTTCTTC.

J is TRBJ1-2 and V is TRBV6-5; 7 nucleotides match TRBD1. Germline V lookup: CDR1 MNHEY, CDR2 SVGAGI. The J segment lost 7 bases and the V segment lost 5 bases, leaving 10 bases of the junction unmatched. The CDR3 has 14 amino acids. The CDR3 sequence: CASSGGTETIGYTF. DNA for the CDR3: TGTGCCAGCAGTGGAGGGACAGAAACTATTGGCTACACCTTC.

The rearrangement links TRBV9 to TRBJ2-1; TRBD2 matches 10 bases. Germline CDR1 is SGDLS and CDR2 is YYNGEE. After removal of 3 bases from V and 8 bases from J, the junction contained 11 bases not matched to a gene. This CDR3 is 16 amino acids long. As DNA, the CDR3 is TGTGCCAGCAGCGCCCATAGCGGGAGGACCCGTGATGAGCAGTTCTTC. Protein sequence: CASSAHSGRTRDEQFF.

The chain combines TRBV12-3 or TRBV12-4 with TRBJ2-2; unclear D gene. This CDR3 comprises 13 residues. V lost 6 bases and J lost 7, with 12 bases in between. This CDR3 reads CASSSEVIGELFF. In DNA, the CDR3 is TGTGCCAGCAGCAGCGAGGTTATCGGGGAGCTGTTTTTT.

The chain employs TRBV3-1 and TRBJ2-2; 8 nucleotides align to TRBD1. Per germline, CDR1 LGHDT and CDR2 YNNKEL (reference sequence). The CDR3 contains 15 residues. Trimming cost V 5 bases and J 5 bases; bases outside gene matches: 7. CDR3 sequence: CASSLGQAFTGELFF. In DNA form, the CDR3 reads TGTGCCAGCAGCTTGGGACAGGCTTTTACCGGGGAGCTGTTTTTT. The full variable domain, in which reference TRBV3-1 and TRBJ2-2 provide the parts outside the CDR3, is DTAVSQTPKYLVTQMGNDKSIKCEQNLGHDTMYWYKQDSKKFLKIMFSYNNKELIINETVPNRFSPKSPDKAHLNLHINSLELGDSAVYFCASSLGQAFTGELFFGEGSRLTVL.

The chain employs TRBV9 and TRBJ1-3, with 7 bases lining up with TRBD1. CDR1 is SGDLS and CDR2 is YYNGEE in the germline V gene. This CDR3 region has 15 residues. V trimming: 1 base; J trimming: 1 base; junction bases outside the gene matches: 2. CDR3 sequence reads: CASSVTGASGNTIYF. The CDR3 DNA sequence: TGTGCCAGCAGCGTAACAGGGGCTTCTGGAAACACCATATATTTT. Full variable domain (rest looked up from reference TRBV9 and TRBJ1-3): DSGVTQTPKHLITATGQRVTLRCSPRSGDLSVYWYQQSLDQGLQFLIQYYNGEERAKGNILERFSAQQFPDLHSELNLSSLELGDSALYFCASSVTGASGNTIYFGEGSWLTVV.

This chain links TRBV13 with TRBJ2-1; TRBD2 matches 7 bases. Unmatched junction bases numbered 6, after V lost 4 bases and J lost 0 bases. The length of the CDR3 is 16 residues. CDR1 is PRHDT and CDR2 is FYEKMQ in the germline V gene (reference sequence). The CDR3, as DNA: TGTGCCAGCAGCTCCAGGGAGGGGCACTCCTACAATGAGCAGTTCTTC. This codes for CASSSREGHSYNEQFF. Together with reference TRBV13 and TRBJ2-1, the CDR3 gives the full variable domain: AAGVIQSPRHLIKEKRETATLKCYPIPRHDTVYWYQQGPGQDPQFLISFYEKMQSDKGSIPDRFSAQQFSDYHSELNMSSLELGDSALYFCASSSREGHSYNEQFFGPGTRLTVL.

This chain connects TRBV6-1 to TRBJ2-3; tentatively, D is TRBD1 (5 bases). Germline lookup yields CDR1 MNHNS and CDR2 SASEGT. V was trimmed by 7 bases and J by 0 bases, leaving 8 bases between them. This CDR3 has 13 amino acids. CDR3 sequence reads: CASKTASTDTQYF. DNA for the CDR3: TGTGCCAGCAAGACAGCTAGCACAGATACGCAGTATTTT.

The chain links TRBV30 to TRBJ2-7, with a weak D call TRBD1 (5 bases). Germline loops: CDR1 GTSNPN, CDR2 SVGIG (reference sequence). The CDR3 contains 14 residues. Trimming stripped 0 bases from V and 1 base from J, with 10 bases between. CDR3 sequence reads: CAWSVRAGSYEQYF. The DNA for the CDR3 is TGTGCCTGGAGTGTAAGGGCAGGGTCCTACGAGCAGTACTTC.

CDR3 sequence (DNA): TGCAGTGCTAAAAACGGACAGGGCAACACTGAAGCTTTCTTT. This encodes CSAKNGQGNTEAFF. The V call is TRBV20-1, the J call TRBJ1-1, with TRBD1 identical over 8 bases. With 4 bases clipped from V and 2 bases from J, the junction kept 6 bases outside the gene matches. The CDR3 has 14 residues. Germline V gives CDR1 DFQATT, CDR2 SNEGSKA (reference sequence).